A single sample is the source of the 22 T cell receptor beta chains below, sequenced in a study of T-cell memory formation after mild COVID-19. Each CDR3 protein is one row after TCRdb ran MiXCR on the 5' RACE reads. This sample has around 530,000 distinct CDR3 sequences, with less than 25% found just once. The source material was PBMCs or a T cell subset sorted from them (not recorded which). The receptors originated from an adult woman who had mild COVID-19 (a few samples of this study predate the infection). Cell type and time point are not known.

The gene calls are TRBV9 and TRBJ1-1; D may be TRBD1 (5 bases). Per germline, CDR1 SGDLS and CDR2 YYNGEE. The CDR3 has 15 amino acids. The V gene lost 0 bases and the J gene lost 1 base, with 10 bases spanning the gap. The CDR3 loop reads CASSVVGGGNTEAFF. In DNA, the CDR3 is TGTGCCAGCAGCGTAGTTGGCGGGGGGAACACTGAAGCTTTCTTT.

This clonotype was counted only a few times. J is TRBJ2-7 and V is TRBV5-1, with 8 bases aligning to TRBD2. Per the germline V gene, CDR1 is SGHRS and CDR2 is YFSETQ. CDR3 length: 14 residues. Trimming at V came to 3 bases and at J to 5 bases, leaving 7 bases not matched to a gene. CDR3 DNA: TGCGCCAGCAGCTCGCGGAGCGGGAGTAACGAGCAGTACTTC. This codes for CASSSRSGSNEQYF.

The V call is TRBV29-1, the J call TRBJ2-1; no clear D gene. Germline CDR1 reads SQVTM; CDR2 reads ANQGSEA. With 7 bases removed from V and 5 bases from J, the gap between germline ends came to 9 bases. The CDR3 loop spans 11 amino acids. This CDR3 is CSACPNNEQFF. Written as DNA, the CDR3 is TGCAGCGCCTGCCCGAACAATGAGCAGTTCTTC.

Of note for this clonotype: The junction departs from germline at one end; a sequencing error may be responsible. The chain couples TRBV12-3 or TRBV12-4 to TRBJ2-1; 11 bases map to TRBD2. There are 15 residues in the CDR3. CDR3 bases: TGTGCCAGCAGGTTAGCGGGGGGGCCTCTCAATGAGCAGTTCTTC. It specifies CASRLAGGPLNEQFF.

The chain joins TRBV21-1 to TRBJ2-3. TRBV21-1 is assigned pseudogene status. The CDR3 sequence is 15 residues long. This CDR3 is CASSKVGTLVDTQYF. The CDR3 DNA is TGTGCCAGCAGCAAAGTAGGTACTCTCGTGGATACGCAGTATTTT.

The genes are TRBV6-5 and TRBJ2-7; D tentatively reads TRBD1 or TRBD2 (5 bases each). The CDR3 totals 11 residues. Per the germline V gene, CDR1 is MNHEY and CDR2 is SVGAGI. V was clipped by 6 bases and J by 6 bases, with 9 bases between them. The CDR3 sequence is CASSQGPEQYF. CDR3 nucleotides: TGTGCCAGCAGCCAGGGACCCGAGCAGTACTTC.

The chain recombines TRBV20-1 with TRBJ2-5; maybe TRBD1 (6 bases). CDR3 length equals 14 residues. Trimming pared 2 bases from V and 4 bases from J, leaving 14 bases between. CDR1 and CDR2 (germline): DFQATT, SNEGSKA (reference sequence). CDR3 amino acids: CSARTRGLGETQYF. The CDR3 DNA sequence: TGCAGTGCTAGAACCAGGGGTTTGGGAGAGACCCAGTACTTC.

This clonotype was detected a few times. The V and J genes are TRBV18 and TRBJ1-5; no definite D call. There are 14 residues in the CDR3. Germline lookup yields CDR1 KGHSH and CDR2 LQKENI. The V end lost 2 bases, the J end lost 5 bases, and 10 bases lay between the germline ends. CDR3 sequence (DNA): TGTGCCAGCTCACCAGTCATAATGGATCAGCCCCAGCATTTT. This sequence encodes CASSPVIMDQPQHF.

Only a few counts were recorded for this clonotype. V and J are TRBV29-1 and TRBJ2-7, with D perhaps matching TRBD2 (5 bases). Deletions cut 4 bases from V and 0 bases from J, with 10 bases between. This CDR3 contains 13 residues. Germline assignment: CDR1 SQVTM and CDR2 ANQGSEA. The CDR3 loop is CSVVRGSSYEQYF. Here the CDR3 DNA reads TGCAGCGTTGTGCGTGGGAGCTCCTACGAGCAGTACTTC.

The chain couples TRBV24-1 to TRBJ1-2; no firm D call. The V and J ends lost 5 bases and 4 bases respectively, with 13 bases between them. Germline values: CDR1 KGHDR, CDR2 SFDVKD. The CDR3 runs to 14 residues. CDR3 nucleotide sequence: TGTGCCACCAGTGCGCCCAGGCTACCCTATGGCTACACCTTC. Translating gives CATSAPRLPYGYTF.

This clonotype was picked up a small number of times. The chain recombines TRBV5-6 with TRBJ2-2, with D uncertain. Germline lookup yields CDR1 SGHDT and CDR2 YYEEEE. The CDR3 runs to 16 residues. V was clipped by 2 bases and J by 0 bases, with 11 bases between them. CDR3: CASSFRINANTGELFF. The CDR3 nucleotides read TGTGCCAGCAGCTTCAGAATAAACGCGAACACCGGGGAGCTGTTTTTT.

The chain recombines TRBV29-1 with TRBJ2-7; 7 nucleotides align to TRBD1. Per the germline V gene, CDR1 is SQVTM and CDR2 is ANQGSEA. V gave up 4 bases and J gave up 0 bases; unmatched junction bases: 6. CDR3 size: 14 residues. Here the CDR3 reads CSVAGQRTSYEQYF. CDR3 nucleotides: TGCAGCGTTGCGGGACAGAGAACCTCCTACGAGCAGTACTTC.

The V call is TRBV25-1, the J call TRBJ2-6; D assignment may be TRBD1 or TRBD2 (6 bases each). The germline V gene encodes CDR1 MGHDK and CDR2 SYGVNS. The CDR3 contains 16 residues. V lost 6 bases, J lost 2 bases, and 14 bases lay in between. This chain's CDR3 is CASSVEGGAGANVLTF. DNA for the CDR3: TGTGCCAGCAGCGTTGAGGGGGGCGCTGGGGCCAACGTCCTGACTTTC.

This clonotype was picked up a small number of times. The V gene is TRBV5-1, the J gene TRBJ2-1; 7 positions match TRBD1. The CDR3 sequence is 17 residues long. Germline CDR1 reads SGHRS; CDR2 reads YFSETQ. V gave up 2 bases and J gave up 6 bases; unmatched junction bases: 14. CDR3 sequence: CASSFGDDRVKSNEQFF. CDR3 DNA: TGCGCCAGCAGCTTCGGGGACGACAGGGTAAAAAGCAATGAGCAGTTCTTC.

The rearrangement joins TRBV5-1 to TRBJ2-1; TRBD2 agrees at 7 bases. V shed 1 base, J shed 5 bases, and the junction held 6 bases outside the gene matches. The germline CDR1 and CDR2 sequences are SGHRS and YFSETQ. This CDR3 is 15 amino acids long. The CDR3 nucleotides read TGCGCCAGCAGCTTGTTGCCTAGCGGAAACAATGAGCAGTTCTTC. Its protein product is CASSLLPSGNNEQFF.

V gene TRBV2 combines with J gene TRBJ1-4; D unclear. This CDR3 comprises 12 residues. Germline lookup yields CDR1 SNHLY and CDR2 FYNNEI. Trimming took 4 bases from V and 10 from J, leaving 10 bases between them. The CDR3 spells CASSAGKGKLFF. CDR3 in DNA: TGTGCCAGCAGTGCTGGGAAGGGAAAACTGTTTTTT.

This clonotype was recorded a few times. The CDR3 DNA sequence: TGCAGTGCTAGAGATGGTAGAACGAACACTGAAGCTTTCTTT. Its protein product is CSARDGRTNTEAFF. The chain has TRBV20-1 and TRBJ1-1; D is uncertain. The CDR3 consists of 14 residues. Germline loops: CDR1 DFQATT, CDR2 SNEGSKA (reference sequence). The V end was cut by 0 bases, the J end by 1 base, with 9 bases between.

This clonotype was counted only a few times. The chain combines TRBV12-3 or TRBV12-4 with TRBJ1-2; D unclear. V was cut by 9 bases and J by 3 bases, with 17 bases left in between. The CDR3 runs to 14 residues. CDR3 amino acids: CASLRPSMDYGYTF. The CDR3 DNA sequence: TGTGCCAGTCTCCGGCCCAGCATGGACTATGGCTACACCTTC.

The chain carries TRBV20-1 and TRBJ1-2, with 8 bases aligning to TRBD1. With 5 bases clipped from V and 8 bases from J, the junction kept 10 bases outside the gene matches. Germline CDR1 reads DFQATT; CDR2 reads SNEGSKA (reference sequence). The length of the CDR3 is 13 residues. The CDR3: CSALGQGMKGYTF. The CDR3 DNA sequence: TGCAGTGCTCTCGGACAGGGAATGAAGGGCTACACCTTC.

The chain is built from TRBV11-2 and TRBJ2-7, with unresolved D. The germline V gene has CDR1 SGHAT and CDR2 FQNNGV. The V end lost 1 base, the J end lost 3 bases, and 13 bases lay between the germline ends. This CDR3 comprises 15 residues. The chain's CDR3 is CASSLVSGRNYEQYF. CDR3 DNA sequence: TGTGCCAGCAGCTTAGTTTCAGGCCGGAACTACGAGCAGTACTTC.

The V call is TRBV6-5, the J call TRBJ2-1; the D call may be TRBD1 or TRBD2 (5 bases each). CDR3 length: 17 amino acids. Looked up from germline, CDR1 is MNHEY and CDR2 is SVGAGI. The V end lost 2 bases, the J end lost 4 bases, and 18 bases lay between the germline ends. The chain's CDR3 is CASSYIRGAGRYNEQFF. The CDR3 DNA reads TGTGCCAGCAGTTACATTAGAGGGGCAGGACGGTACAATGAGCAGTTCTTC.

There are a few counts of this clonotype. The V call is TRBV20-1, the J call TRBJ2-1, with TRBD2 matching 8 bases. CDR1 is DFQATT, CDR2 SNEGSKA, per germline (reference sequence). CDR3 length: 19 amino acids. The V segment lost 5 bases and the J segment 7 bases; nucleotides outside the gene matches: 25. DNA of the CDR3: TGCAGTGCTCGAACTGACCTCGGCGGGAGGACGGTCTTTTGGAATGAGCAGTTCTTC. Its protein is CSARTDLGGRTVFWNEQFF.